The source of this T cell receptor (beta chain) is a study of T cells in Graves' hyperthyroidism and ophthalmopathy. The investigators amplified TCR beta CDR3 regions from RNA transcripts. First-round RT-PCR with HTBI primers amplified the TCR CDR3 region. TCRdb recomputed calls from the multiplex PCR reads with MiXCR, one row per CDR3 protein. Of roughly 110,000 distinct CDR3 sequences in the sample, 16% were seen once. Points on this clonotype: The DNA is left out, because the CDR3 cannot be placed on it with certainty; the CDR3 is given as TCRdb lists it.

CDR1 and CDR2 (germline): SNHLY, FYNNEI. From its first to its last residue, the CDR3 has 19 amino acids. The chain recombines TRBV2 with TRBJ1-4; the D segment call TRBD1 is taken from the table without a DNA check. The sequenced material came from blood. This clonotype was sampled from a woman aged 50 to 65 with Graves' hyperthyroidism. CDR3 residues: CASSDRTGRLVLLMKNCFF.